The clone carrying this TCR beta chain was observed once. Antigen unknown. The sample originates from a study of T cell therapy after organ transplantation. Points from the study as a whole: In nonresponders, large pretherapy expansions changed minimally after therapy.

Sequenced by immunoSEQ multiplex PCR; TCRdb stores in-frame clones only, minus some. Of 45,000 to 60,000 clones in the sample, around 93% were seen once. The CDR3 loop spans 15 amino acids. Per the germline V gene, CDR1 is MNHEY and CDR2 is SMNVEV (reference sequence). V dropped 5 bases and J dropped 0 bases, with 13 bases sitting between them. Sample: CD8+ T cells from blood, taken before autologous CMV-specific T cell therapy. V is TRBV27 and J is TRBJ1-1; possible D gene TRBD1, 6 bases. This receptor was obtained from a human patient who had received a solid organ transplant and had CMV disease. CDR3 amino acids: CASSRGQTMNTEAFF. CDR3 in DNA: TGTGCCAGCAGTCGGGGGCAGACCATGAACACTGAAGCTTTCTTT.